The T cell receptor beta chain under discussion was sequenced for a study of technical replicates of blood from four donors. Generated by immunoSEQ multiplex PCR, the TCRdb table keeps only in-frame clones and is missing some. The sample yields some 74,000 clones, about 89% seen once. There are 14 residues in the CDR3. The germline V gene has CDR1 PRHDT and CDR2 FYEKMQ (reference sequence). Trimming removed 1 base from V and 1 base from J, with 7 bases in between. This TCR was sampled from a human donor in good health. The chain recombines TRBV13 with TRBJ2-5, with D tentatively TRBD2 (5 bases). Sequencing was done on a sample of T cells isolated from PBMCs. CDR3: CASSLEDFQETQYF. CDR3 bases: TGTGCCAGCAGCTTAGAGGACTTCCAAGAGACCCAGTACTTC.